This TCR beta chain came from a study of blood T cell repertoires in COVID-19 (dated by TCRdb to the early 2020s). As for the study more broadly: Collaborator samples came from the United States, Italy and Spain and covered acute and convalescent phases of COVID-19. The repertoires were made available in a free public database intended to serve as a resource for research on the immune response to SARS-CoV-2. Samples were obtained from the ongoing ImmuneRACE study (first 160 participants) and from over 1,000 subjects provided by 6 global collaborators. Deeply sampled blood TCRbeta repertoires from subjects exposed to, actively infected with, or recovered from COVID-19 were included in the dataset. Where available, HLA class I and class II types were taken from metadata supplied by the sample provider and were not determined by assay-based typing. The sample metadata nearly always contained a de-identified subject ID, COVID-19 status, age in years and sex. The material from the prospective study consisted of cDNA or gDNA derived from T cells, B-cell-depleted T cells, or PBMCs.

One collaborating source in Seattle enrolled patients during active infection and followed them longitudinally through the course of disease. Each collaborating institution followed its own protocols to collect whole blood in K2EDTA tubes. For TCRbeta analysis, collaborator samples were shipped as frozen whole blood, as isolated PBMCs, or as DNA extracted from either sample type. The immunoSEQ Assay, a bias-controlled multiplex PCR, was used to amplify TCRbeta CDR3 regions from genomic DNA. Processing in the source paper ran as follows. The number of nucleated cells in each sample was estimated by amplification of reference gene primers within the assay. To quantify the absolute abundance of each unique TCRbeta CDR3 rearrangement, sequence reads were collapsed and filtered. For each sample, productive Simpson clonality was calculated by taking the square root of Simpson's diversity index across productive rearrangements. TCRdb retrieved this table from immuneACCESS and kept in-frame rearrangements only. Not all clones are present; in checked studies, unresolved V genes account for under half, and no reason is known for the remainder. V, J and clone size are those of that table, while D and trimming were read from the DNA. The sample table records roughly 240,000 clones; more than 75% of these occur just once. The ten largest clones represent approximately 5% of the sample.

With regard to this clone: Its cognate antigen has yet to be identified. Per-nucleotide qualities are absent, and no much larger clonotype sits a single base away.

The full study reports these points: Clinical and demographic metadata were provided uncurated, with the amount varying by source and participant.

Sequences MNHNY (CDR1) and SVGAGI (CDR2) are obtained from the germline V gene (reference sequence). Spanning cysteine to phenylalanine, the CDR3 consists of 14 amino acids. The CDR3 DNA has 42 bases and is translated from base 1. V and J are trimmed by 10 bases and 4 bases, and the gene matches miss 9 bases of the junction. Sequenced: peripheral blood. This clonotype originated in a woman of 80 years or more with COVID-19, enrolled during active disease. The rearrangement joined TRBV6-6 to TRBJ2-3; the central 9 bases match TRBD1. The CDR3 loop reads CATYRGRSADTQYF. The DNA sequence reads TGTGCCACCTACAGGGGGCGAAGCGCAGATACGCAGTATTTT.